This TCR beta chain was profiled in a study of blood T cell repertoires in COVID-19. Profiled with immunoSEQ multiplex PCR; TCRdb holds only in-frame clones, not every one. The repertoire holds about 130,000 clones, with less than 90% as singletons. The CDR3 loop spans 12 amino acids. The germline V and J ends were trimmed by 7 bases and 8 bases, with 14 bases remaining between them. In germline, CDR1 is SGHTA, CDR2 FQGNSA. The chain joins TRBV7-2 to TRBJ1-1; D unresolved. Source material: peripheral blood. The origin of this receptor is a woman older than 75 with acute or convalescent COVID-19. CDR3 residues: CASTPPQSEAFF. Written as DNA, the CDR3 is TGTGCCAGCACCCCCCCACAATCCGAAGCTTTCTTT. Combining the CDR3 with reference TRBV7-2 and TRBJ1-1 gives the whole variable domain GAGVSQSPSNKVTEKGKDVELRCDPISGHTALYWYRQSLGQGLEFLIYFQGNSAPDKSGLPSDRFSAERTGGSVSTLTIQRTQQEDSAVYLCASTPPQSEAFFGQGTRLTVV.